The TCR beta chain under discussion was sequenced for a study of T cells after yellow fever vaccination. Overall study results and limits: A minor fraction of clonotypes spanned both CD4 and CD8 compartments.

CDR3 size: 14 residues. J was trimmed by 4 bases and V by 7 bases; bases with no gene match: 8. Generation of TCR cDNA used 5'RACE template switching (which added a universal primer site and UMIs). TCRdb analysed the 5' RACE reads with MiXCR anew, one entry per CDR3 protein. The table records around 500,000 distinct CDR3 sequences, 20% to 25% of them present only once. The table lists this clonotype with a few counts. Its specificity is unknown. The V and J genes are TRBV12-3 or TRBV12-4 and TRBJ2-5; the match to TRBD2 covers 8 bases. This receptor was identified in a man aged 18 to 29 who received the YFV17D yellow fever vaccine. The source material was PBMCs, sampled less than 25 days after the first yellow fever vaccination. CDR3 sequence reads: CASTQSGGRETQYF. In DNA, the CDR3 is TGTGCCAGCACCCAATCGGGGGGGAGAGAGACCCAGTACTTC.